This TCR beta chain was retrieved from a study of beta chain features in type 1 diabetes. Study observations and caveats: More deletions and fewer insertions at VDJ junctions were seen in type 1 diabetes patients. Shorter TCRB CDR3s, moderately but significantly so, were found in Type 1 diabetes patients in all four CD4+ subsets. There was no resolution here of whether HLA type influences TCRB rearrangement.

Comment on this clone: Its antigen is still unknown.

In all sorted populations, purity surpassed 95%. Of the isolated RNA, all was reverse transcribed, and so the sequenced material was expressed TCRB transcripts. Only in-frame clones appear in the TCRdb table, and some are missing; sequencing was by immunoSEQ multiplex PCR. The table lists over 150,000 clones, under 9.5% of them singletons. Sequencing was done on a sample of central memory CD4+ T cells from blood. The receptor comes from a man aged 18 to 29 in good health.

The CDR3 is CATSRAGRGLRDGYTF. The CDR3 nucleotides read TGTGCCACCAGCAGAGCTGGCCGGGGACTTCGCGATGGCTACACCTTC. The chain is built from TRBV15 and TRBJ1-2; tentative D call: TRBD1 (5 bases). The V gene's germline CDR1 is LNHNV and CDR2 YYDKDF (reference sequence). V lost 1 base and J 6 bases, leaving 18 bases between the germline ends. The CDR3 totals 16 residues.